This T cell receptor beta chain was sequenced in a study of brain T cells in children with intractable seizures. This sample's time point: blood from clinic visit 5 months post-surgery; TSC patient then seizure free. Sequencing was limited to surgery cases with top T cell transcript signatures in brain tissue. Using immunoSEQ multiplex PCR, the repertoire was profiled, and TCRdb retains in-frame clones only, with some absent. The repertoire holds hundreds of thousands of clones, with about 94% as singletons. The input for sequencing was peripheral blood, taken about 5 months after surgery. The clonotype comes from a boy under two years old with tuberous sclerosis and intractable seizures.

This chain's CDR3 is CASSDGRELYNEQFF. The CDR3 DNA sequence: TGTGCCAGCAGTGACGGTCGGGAGCTATACAATGAGCAGTTCTTC. V is TRBV2 and J is TRBJ2-1; D possibly corresponds to TRBD2 (6 bases). Trimming left V 3 bases short and J 4 bases short, with 13 bases between. CDR1 is SNHLY, CDR2 FYNNEI, per germline. The CDR3 loop spans 15 amino acids.